This passage covers 4 T cell receptor beta chains from one sample sequenced in a study of beta chain features in type 1 diabetes. Expressed TCRB transcripts were sequenced, since all the RNA that had been isolated was reverse transcribed. The repertoire was sequenced with immunoSEQ multiplex PCR; TCRdb's copy has only in-frame clones and lacks some. Found here are 300,000 to 350,000 clones, about 18% of them singletons; the top ten hold around 0.045%. The sample was naive CD4+ T cells from blood. The receptors derive from a woman between 18 and 29 years old in good health.

This clone was picked up a small number of times. The genes are TRBV29-1 and TRBJ1-2; D call uncertain. This CDR3 region has 12 residues. V lost 4 bases and J 0 bases, leaving 6 bases between the germline ends. The germline CDR1 and CDR2 sequences are SQVTM and ANQGSEA. The CDR3 region is CSVAGSNYGYTF. The CDR3 DNA sequence: TGCAGCGTTGCCGGGTCTAACTATGGCTACACCTTC.

V usage is TRBV6-5 and J usage is TRBJ1-3; D is possibly TRBD1 (6 bases). V was pared by 6 bases and J by 3 bases, with 15 bases between. The CDR3 loop spans 15 amino acids. The germline CDR1 and CDR2 sequences are MNHEY and SVGAGI. In DNA form, the CDR3 reads TGTGCCAGCAGCCTACAGGGTGTGGGTGGAAACACCATATATTTT. This gives the protein CASSLQGVGGNTIYF.

V usage is TRBV25-1 and J usage is TRBJ1-3; 8 bases match TRBD1. Per germline, CDR1 MGHDK and CDR2 SYGVNS. V shed 2 bases and J 4 bases; nucleotides not matched to a gene: 1. The CDR3 length is 14 residues. The CDR3 here is CASSEAGGGNTIYF. For the CDR3, the DNA is TGTGCCAGCAGTGAAGCAGGGGGCGGAAACACCATATATTTT.

This clone has a handful of counts. J is TRBJ2-1 and V is TRBV30; 7 bases match TRBD2. Germline CDR1 is GTSNPN and CDR2 is SVGIG (reference sequence). V trimming: 0 bases; J trimming: 8 bases; junction bases outside the gene matches: 7. The CDR3 covers 14 residues. As DNA, the CDR3 is TGTGCCTGGAGTGTGGGGCGGGGGAGCTATGAGCAGTTCTTC. Translation gives CAWSVGRGSYEQFF.